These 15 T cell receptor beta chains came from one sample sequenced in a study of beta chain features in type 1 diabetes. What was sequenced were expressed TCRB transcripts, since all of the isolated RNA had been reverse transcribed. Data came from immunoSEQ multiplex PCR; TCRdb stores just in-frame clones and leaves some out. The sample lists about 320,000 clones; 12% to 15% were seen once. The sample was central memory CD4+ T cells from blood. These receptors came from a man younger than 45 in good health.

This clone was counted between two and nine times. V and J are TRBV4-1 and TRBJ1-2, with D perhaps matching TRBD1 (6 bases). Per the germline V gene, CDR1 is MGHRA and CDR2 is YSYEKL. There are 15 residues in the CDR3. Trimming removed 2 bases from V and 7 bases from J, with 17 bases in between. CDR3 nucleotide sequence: TGCGCCAGCAGCCAAACCGCATCGGGGGCCGGTGGCTACACCTTC. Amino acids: CASSQTASGAGGYTF.

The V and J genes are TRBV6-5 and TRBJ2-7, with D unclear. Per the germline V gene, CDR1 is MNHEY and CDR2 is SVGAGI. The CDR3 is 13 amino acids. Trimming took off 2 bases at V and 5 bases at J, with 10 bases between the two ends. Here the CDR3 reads CASSYDGFHEQYV. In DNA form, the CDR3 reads TGTGCCAGCAGTTACGACGGTTTCCACGAGCAGTACGTC.

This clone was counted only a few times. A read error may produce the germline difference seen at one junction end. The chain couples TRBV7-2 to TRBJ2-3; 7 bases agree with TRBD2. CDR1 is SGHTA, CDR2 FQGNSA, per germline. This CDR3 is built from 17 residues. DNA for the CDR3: TGCGCCAGCAGCCAAGCATCCAGCGGGGATAACACAGATACGCAGTATTTT. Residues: CASSQASSGDNTDTQYF.

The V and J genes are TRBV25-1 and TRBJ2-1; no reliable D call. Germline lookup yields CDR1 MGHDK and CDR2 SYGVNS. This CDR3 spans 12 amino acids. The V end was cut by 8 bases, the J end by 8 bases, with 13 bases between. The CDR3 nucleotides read TGTGCCAGCCTTAAGGAATGGGATGAGCAGTTCTTC. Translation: CASLKEWDEQFF.

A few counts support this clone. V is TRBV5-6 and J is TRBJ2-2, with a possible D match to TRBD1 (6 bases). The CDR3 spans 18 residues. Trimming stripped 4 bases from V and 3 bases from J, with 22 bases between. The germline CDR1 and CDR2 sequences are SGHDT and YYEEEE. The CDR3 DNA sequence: TGTGCCAGCAGCCTTTTGGGCGGACAGTTGAGTCACACCGGGGAGCTGTTTTTT. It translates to CASSLLGGQLSHTGELFF.

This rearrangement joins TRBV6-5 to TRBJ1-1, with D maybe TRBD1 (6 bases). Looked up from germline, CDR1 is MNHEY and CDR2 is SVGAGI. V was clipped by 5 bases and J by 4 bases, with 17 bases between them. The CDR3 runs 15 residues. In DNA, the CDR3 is TGTGCCAGCAGTAGACCGGGACACAAGGGCACTGAAGCTTTCTTT. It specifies CASSRPGHKGTEAFF.

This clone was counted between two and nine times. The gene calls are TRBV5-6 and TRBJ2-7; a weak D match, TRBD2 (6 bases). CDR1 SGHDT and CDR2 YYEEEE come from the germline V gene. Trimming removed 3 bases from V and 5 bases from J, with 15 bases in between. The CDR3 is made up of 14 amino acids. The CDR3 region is CASSWGVLLDEQYF. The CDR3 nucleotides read TGTGCCAGCAGCTGGGGGGTTCTCTTGGACGAGCAGTACTTC.

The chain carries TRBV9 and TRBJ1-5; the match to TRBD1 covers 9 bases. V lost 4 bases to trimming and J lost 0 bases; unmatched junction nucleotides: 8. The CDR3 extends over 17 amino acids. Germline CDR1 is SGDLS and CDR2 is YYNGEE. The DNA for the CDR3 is TGTGCCAGCAGCACACAGGGGGCAGCCTATAGCAATCAGCCCCAGCATTTT. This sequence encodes CASSTQGAAYSNQPQHF.

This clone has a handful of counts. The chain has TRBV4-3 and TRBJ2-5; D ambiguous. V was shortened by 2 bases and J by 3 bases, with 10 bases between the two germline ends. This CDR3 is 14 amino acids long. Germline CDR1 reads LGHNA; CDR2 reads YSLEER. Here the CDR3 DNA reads TGCGCCAGCAGCCAATCAAACAGCAAAGAGACCCAGTACTTC. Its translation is CASSQSNSKETQYF.

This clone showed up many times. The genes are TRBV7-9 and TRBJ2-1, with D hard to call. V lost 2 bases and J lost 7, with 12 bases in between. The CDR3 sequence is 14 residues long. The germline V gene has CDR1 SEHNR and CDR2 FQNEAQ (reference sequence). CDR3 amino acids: CASSLLFSGNEQFF. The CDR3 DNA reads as TGTGCCAGCAGCTTACTTTTTTCCGGAAATGAGCAGTTCTTC.

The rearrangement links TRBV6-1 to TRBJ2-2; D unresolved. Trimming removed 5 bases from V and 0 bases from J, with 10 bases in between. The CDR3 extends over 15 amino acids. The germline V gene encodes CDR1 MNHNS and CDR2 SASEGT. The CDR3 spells CASSPGSANTGELFF. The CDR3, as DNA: TGTGCCAGCAGTCCGGGCAGCGCGAACACCGGGGAGCTGTTTTTT.

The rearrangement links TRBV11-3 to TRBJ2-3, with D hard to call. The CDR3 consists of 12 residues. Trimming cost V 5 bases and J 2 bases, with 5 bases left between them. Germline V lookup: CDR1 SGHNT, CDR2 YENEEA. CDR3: CASSPPTDTQYF. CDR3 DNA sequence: TGTGCCAGCAGCCCCCCCACAGATACGCAGTATTTT.

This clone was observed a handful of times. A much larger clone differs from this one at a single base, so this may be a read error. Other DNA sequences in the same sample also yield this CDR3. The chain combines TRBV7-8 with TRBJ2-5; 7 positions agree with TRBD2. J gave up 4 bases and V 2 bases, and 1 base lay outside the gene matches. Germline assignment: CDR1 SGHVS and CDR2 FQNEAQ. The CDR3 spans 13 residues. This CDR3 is CASSLREGETQYF. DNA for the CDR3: TGTGCCAGCAGCTTAAGGGAGGGAGAGACCCAGTACTTC.

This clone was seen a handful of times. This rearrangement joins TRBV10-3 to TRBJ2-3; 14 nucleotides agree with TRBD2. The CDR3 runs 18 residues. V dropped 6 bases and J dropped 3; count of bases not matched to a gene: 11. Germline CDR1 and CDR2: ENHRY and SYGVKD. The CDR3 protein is CAISDGTSGSLRTDTQYF. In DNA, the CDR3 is TGTGCCATCAGCGACGGGACTAGCGGGAGTTTGAGGACAGATACGCAGTATTTT.

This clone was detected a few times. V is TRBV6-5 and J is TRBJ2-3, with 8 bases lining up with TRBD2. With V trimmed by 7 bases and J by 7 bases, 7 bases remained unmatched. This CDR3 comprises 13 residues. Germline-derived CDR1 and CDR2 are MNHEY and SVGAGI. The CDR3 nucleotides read TGTGCCAGCAACCGGGGGGGCCGGAATACGCAGTATTTT. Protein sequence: CASNRGGRNTQYF.